The rows below give T cell receptor beta chains drawn from one sample of a study of T cells in Graves' hyperthyroidism and ophthalmopathy. TCRdb analysed the multiplex PCR reads with MiXCR anew, one entry per CDR3 protein. The table has approximately 600,000 distinct CDR3 sequences, 12% to 15% seen once. The sample consisted of blood. These receptors came from a woman younger than 35 with Graves' ophthalmopathy. CDR3s include the opening cysteine and the closing phenylalanine or tryptophan. The D gene is left open where the match is weak. Clone size is not always given. Where it is, it says once, few, many or a class for expanded clones.

v_gene,d_gene,abundance,j_gene,CDR3aa,CDR3nt
TRBV5-5,TRBD2,many,TRBJ2-7,CASSFYLGLAGLTYEQYF,TGTGCCAGCAGCTTCTATCTCGGACTAGCGGGGCTTACCTACGAGCAGTACTTC
TRBV4-2,TRBD2,many,TRBJ2-3,CASSQDPGTRISSTDTQYF,TGTGCCAGCAGCCAAGATCCTGGGACTAGGATCTCTAGCACAGATACGCAGTATTTT
TRBV24-1,TRBD1,few,TRBJ2-7,CATSDRTGQVYEQYF,TGTGCCACCAGTGACCGGACAGGTCAGGTCTACGAGCAGTACTTC
TRBV2,NA,many,TRBJ1-2,CASTLAGNYGYTF,TGTGCCAGCACCTTGGCAGGGAACTATGGCTACACCTTC
TRBV6-1,TRBD1,NA,TRBJ1-1,CASSWGQGAGAFF,TGTGCCAGCAGTTGGGGCCAGGGGGCCGGGGCTTTCTTT
TRBV28,TRBD1,many,TRBJ2-4,CASSTGTGPQYF,TGTGCCAGCAGTACAGGGACAGGGCCTCAGTACTTC
TRBV27,NA,many,TRBJ1-2,CASSLSATISFYGYTF,TGTGCCAGCAGTTTATCGGCCACGATTTCTTTCTATGGCTACACCTTC
TRBV7-2,NA,many,TRBJ2-3,CASSLQGLNTDTQYF,TGTGCCAGCAGCTTACAAGGACTAAACACAGATACGCAGTATTTT
TRBV29-1,TRBD2,many,TRBJ2-7,CSVVESGRGNYEQYF,TGCAGCGTTGTTGAAAGCGGGAGGGGAAACTACGAGCAGTACTTC
TRBV28,NA,many,TRBJ1-1,CASSSGEGVNTEAFF,TGTGCCAGCAGTTCGGGCGAGGGAGTGAACACTGAAGCTTTCTTT
TRBV6-1,TRBD1,many,TRBJ1-5,CASSEDRVNQPQHF,TGTGCCAGCAGTGAGGACAGGGTTAATCAGCCCCAGCATTTT
TRBV15,NA,NA,TRBJ2-1,CATSGTEIRLRNNEQFF,TGTGCCACCAGCGGGACCGAGATCCGGCTCAGAAACAATGAGCAGTTCTTC
TRBV20-1,TRBD2,many,TRBJ2-4,CSARVWREDKNIQYF,TGCAGTGCTAGGGTCTGGCGGGAGGACAAAAACATTCAGTACTTC
TRBV27,TRBD2,many,TRBJ2-7,CATRPLAEYYEQYF,TGTGCCACCCGGCCACTAGCGGAGTACTACGAGCAGTACTTC
TRBV5-5,NA,NA,TRBJ2-5,CASSLLGQTQETQYF,TGTGCCAGCAGCTTGTTGGGACAAACACAAGAGACCCAGTACTTC
TRBV18,TRBD1,many,TRBJ1-1,CASSLGTDTEAFF,TGTGCCAGCTCCCTAGGGACAGACACTGAAGCTTTCTTT
TRBV19,NA,NA,TRBJ2-2,CASSNPAVVAPGELSF,TGTGCCAGTAGCAATCCCGCAGTGGTGGCTCCCGGGGAGCTGTCTTTT
TRBV20-1,NA,many,TRBJ1-6,CSARDTYNSPLHF,TGCAGTGCCCGGGACACCTATAATTCACCCCTCCACTTT
TRBV24-1,NA,many,TRBJ1-2,CATSASDSSYYGYTF,TGTGCCACCAGTGCCTCGGACAGTTCATACTATGGCTACACCTTC
TRBV6-1,NA,NA,TRBJ2-5,CASSLVDETQYF,TGTGCCAGCAGCCTAGTAGATGAGACCCAGTACTTC
TRBV4-3,NA,few,TRBJ2-7,CASSQERGGATLTYEQYF,TGCGCCAGCAGCCAAGAGAGGGGGGGCGCCACGCTAACCTACGAGCAGTACTTC
TRBV27,TRBD1,few,TRBJ2-7,CASSVDRGGYEQYF,TGTGCCAGCAGTGTCGACAGGGGTGGCTACGAGCAGTACTTC
TRBV4-2,NA,few,TRBJ1-5,CASSQGGQGRSQPQHF,TGTGCCAGCAGCCAAGGCGGCCAGGGAAGGAGTCAGCCCCAGCATTTT
TRBV24-1,NA,NA,TRBJ1-6,CASEVNPPLHF,TGTGCCTCCGAAGTGAACCCACCCCTCCACTTT
TRBV30,NA,many,TRBJ2-3,CAWSLGAVSTDTQYF,TGTGCCTGGAGTCTCGGGGCTGTGAGCACAGATACGCAGTATTTT
TRBV6-2/TRBV6-3,TRBD1,many,TRBJ1-5,CASRAQTGGNQPQHF,TGTGCCAGCCGCGCCCAGACAGGGGGCAATCAGCCCCAGCATTTT
TRBV25-1,TRBD1,few,TRBJ2-3,CASSTGTGGGDTQYF,TGTGCCAGCAGTACCGGGACAGGGGGCGGAGATACGCAGTATTTT
TRBV28,TRBD2,many,TRBJ2-1,CASSFSSGDYNEQFF,TGTGCCAGCAGTTTCTCTAGCGGGGACTACAATGAGCAGTTCTTC
TRBV3-1,NA,many,TRBJ2-5,CASSQALQETQYF,TGTGCCAGCAGCCAAGCCTTACAAGAGACCCAGTACTTC
TRBV18,NA,few,TRBJ2-3,CASSLISPHWDTQYF,TGTGCCAGCTCACTCATCAGCCCCCACTGGGATACGCAGTATTTT
TRBV6-1,NA,many,TRBJ1-1,CASSYSAQVNTEAFF,TGTGCCAGCAGTTATAGTGCCCAGGTGAACACTGAAGCTTTCTTT
TRBV7-9,TRBD2,many,TRBJ2-1,CASSLGLARIADEQFF,TGTGCCAGCAGCCTTGGACTAGCGAGAATTGCGGATGAGCAGTTCTTC
TRBV20-1,TRBD1,many,TRBJ1-4,CSAPSGGNEKLFF,TGCAGTGCTCCTTCAGGGGGTAATGAAAAACTGTTTTTT
TRBV4-1,NA,NA,TRBJ2-1,CASSHGRLGGGNNEQFF,TGCGCCAGCAGCCACGGAAGGCTGGGGGGTGGAAACAATGAGCAGTTCTTC
TRBV13,NA,many,TRBJ2-7,CASGRARYEQYF,TGTGCCAGCGGTAGGGCACGTTACGAGCAGTACTTC
TRBV28,NA,many,TRBJ1-1,CASSPLRRGNTEAFF,TGTGCCAGCAGTCCTCTAAGAAGGGGGAACACTGAAGCTTTCTTT
TRBV28,NA,many,TRBJ1-2,CASSFRRSVDYGYTF,TGTGCCAGCAGTTTTCGTCGATCCGTGGACTATGGCTACACCTTC
TRBV4-2,NA,NA,TRBJ2-7,CASSGGIGPEKRLINRVQYF,TGTGCCAGCAGCGGGGGGATAGGACCAGAGAAACGACTCATAAACCGCGTGCAGTACTTC
TRBV4-3,NA,NA,TRBJ1-6,CASSQQDSSYNSPLHF,TGCGCCAGCAGCCAACAGGATAGCTCCTATAATTCACCCCTCCACTTT
TRBV12-3/TRBV12-4,NA,many,TRBJ2-5,CASSLVVEAQYF,TGTGCCAGCAGTTTAGTGGTAGAGGCCCAGTACTTC
TRBV20-1,NA,NA,TRBJ1-2,CSATDRLPYEQYFGPGYGYTF,NA
TRBV18,NA,many,TRBJ1-1,CASSPLSRVDSEAFF,TGTGCCAGCTCACCCCTCAGCAGGGTCGACTCCGAGGCTTTCTTT
TRBV6-1,NA,few,TRBJ1-4,CASSSGGEWTNEKLFF,TGTGCCAGCAGCTCGGGCGGGGAGTGGACTAATGAAAAACTGTTTTTT
TRBV18,NA,few,TRBJ2-5,CASSNRGSYQETQYF,TGTGCCAGCTCAAACCGGGGTTCGTACCAAGAGACCCAGTACTTC
TRBV5-5,NA,few,TRBJ2-1,CASSFPGPLPQRSYNEQFF,TGTGCCAGCAGCTTTCCAGGACCCCTTCCCCAGCGCTCCTACAATGAGCAGTTCTTC
TRBV20-1,TRBD1,NA,TRBJ2-3,CSAPGGIRTDTQYF,TGCAGTGCCCCAGGGGGAATCCGGACAGATACGCAGTATTTT